This T cell receptor (beta chain) was obtained from a study of shared T cell receptors in the human thymus (dated by TCRdb to the early 2020s). About the study as a whole: The study examined how self-reactive, shared T-cell receptor alpha chains are generated in the human thymus.

Libraries were made using the immunoSEQ multiplex PCR assay. TCRdb provides this immuneACCESS table in a form limited to in-frame rearrangements. Some clones are lacking; in checked studies, under half of them reflect an unresolved V gene, and why the rest are absent is not known. The sample table holds 500,000 to 750,000 clones, of which 88% were seen once. The ten most abundant clones make up 0.0095% to 0.011% of the sample. According to the germline V gene, CDR1 reads ENHRY and CDR2 reads SYGVKD. Trimmed from V: 4 bases; trimmed from J: 7 bases; junction bases lacking a gene match: 7. Taken from cysteine to phenylalanine, the CDR3 has 15 residues. The kept DNA is CDR3 alone, 45 bases in frame from the first base. Only a few counts were recorded for this clone. Its target antigen remains unknown. Nothing much larger sits one base from this clone, and base qualities are not available. The sample also formed part of further work on human thymus T cells. Per that second paper: The donors were immunologically healthy infants in Finland who had open corrective cardiac surgery for congenital heart defects. Thymus tissue was obtained as surgical resects removed during corrective cardiac surgery. V and J gene segment usage appeared biased in both thymic and peripheral blood repertoires. According to the related research, thymic TCR repertoires were highly overlapping among unrelated individuals. The study described the TCR alpha and beta repertoires in fewer than 10 infant thymus samples and a few matching peripheral blood samples. Donor ages ranged from roughly 6 to 250 days, and the cohort comprised six or seven male and a couple of female infants. Thymocytes were freed from the tissue by mechanical means and kept at -70 degrees C as pellets of about 9-33 million cells. A QIAsymphony instrument was used to extract genomic DNA from the frozen cell pellets. The immunoSEQ multiplex PCR assay was used to amplify the TCRB and TCRAD loci from a standardized amount of quality-controlled genomic DNA. Amplicons spanned the V(D)J region at a length sufficient to cover the CDR3 and identify V and J genes. The amplicons were sequenced on an Illumina platform via the commercial immunoSEQ service. Corrections for primer bias and sequencing errors followed previously described methods, while TCRAD and TCRB definitions were based on the IMGT database. immunoSEQ Analyzer 3.0 and VDJTools were used for repertoire analysis, which covered basic statistics, V/J segment usage, diversity estimates, rarefaction and pairwise overlap. Diversity was estimated with Chao1, ChaoE, Efron-Thisted, Shannon and inverse Simpson indices, and also on datasets down-sampled to the smallest sample. Repertoire overlap was determined by strict matching of CDR3 nucleotide sequence, V gene and J gene, and Jaccard-based multidimensional scaling clustering was applied. On average, thymus samples gave 800,000 or so unique TCRB clonotypes, whereas blood samples gave 75,000 to 85,000.

The chain was built from TRBV10-3 and TRBJ2-7; the central 13 bases match TRBD2. The specimen sequenced was thymocytes. The clonotype was recovered from a boy in the first two years of life with a congenital heart defect. Donor details come from another sample of the same person, matched by shared clones. The DNA sequence reads TGTGCCATCAGTGGCTGGACTAGCGGGAGACGGGAGCAGTACTTC. This encodes CAISGWTSGRREQYF.